One sample yielded the 11 T cell receptor beta chains listed below, sequenced in a study of blood T cell repertoires in COVID-19. TCRdb's table, derived via immunoSEQ multiplex PCR, lists solely in-frame clones and lacks some. The repertoire holds some 300,000 clones, with approximately 86% as singletons. Sequencing was carried out using peripheral blood. The source is a man in his sixties or seventies with acute or convalescent COVID-19.

The chain links TRBV18 to TRBJ1-1; 9 bases align to TRBD1. The V gene end was trimmed by 4 bases and the J gene end by 4 bases; junction bases not matched to a gene: 7. This CDR3 is 15 amino acids long. CDR1 and CDR2 from the germline V gene are KGHSH and LQKENI. The CDR3 is CASSRTRDRVTEAFF. In DNA, the CDR3 is TGTGCCAGCTCACGAACCCGGGACAGGGTCACTGAAGCTTTCTTT.

The chain employs TRBV18 and TRBJ2-5; D not certain. In germline, CDR1 is KGHSH, CDR2 LQKENI. The CDR3 loop spans 13 amino acids. Trimming cost V 5 bases and J 0 bases, with 7 bases left between them. The CDR3 protein is CASSSTNQETQYF. Here the CDR3 DNA reads TGTGCCAGCTCATCTACGAACCAAGAGACCCAGTACTTC.

On this clone: The same CDR3 is also encoded by other DNA sequences in this sample. The chain couples TRBV5-1 to TRBJ2-3; the D gene is possibly TRBD1 (5 bases). Germline CDR1 SGHRS, CDR2 YFSETQ. V was clipped by 0 bases and J by 0 bases, with 8 bases between them. The CDR3 is 15 residues long. The CDR3 sequence is CASSLGGASTDTQYF. In DNA form, the CDR3 reads TGCGCCAGCAGCTTGGGGGGCGCTAGCACAGATACGCAGTATTTT.

J is TRBJ1-6 and V is TRBV6-6, with D possibly TRBD1 on 5 matching bases. The CDR3 is 16 residues long. CDR1 and CDR2 (germline): MNHNY, SVGAGI (reference sequence). Trimming took 6 bases from V and 0 from J, leaving 12 bases between them. CDR3 sequence reads: CASSKTQGSYNSPLHF. The CDR3 coding sequence is TGTGCCAGCAGCAAGACTCAGGGCTCCTATAATTCACCCCTCCACTTT.

CDR3 bases: TGTGCCACCAGTGATTTCCGGCAGGGGGACAATGAGCAGTTCTTC. It translates to CATSDFRQGDNEQFF. The chain combines TRBV24-1 with TRBJ2-1, with 7 bases identical to TRBD1. The ends lost 1 base at V and 5 bases at J; junction bases unmatched: 4. Germline V CDR1 and CDR2: KGHDR, SFDVKD. The CDR3 extends over 15 amino acids.

The chain joins TRBV5-5 to TRBJ2-7; perhaps TRBD2 as D (5 bases). Germline CDR1 reads SGHKS; CDR2 reads YYEKEE (reference sequence). The CDR3 loop spans 14 amino acids. Trimming left V 4 bases short and J 2 bases short, with 13 bases between. CDR3 loop: CASSRRQEAYEQYF. The CDR3 coding sequence is TGTGCCAGCAGCCGCCGGCAGGAGGCCTACGAGCAGTACTTC.

The chain recombines TRBV4-3 with TRBJ2-2; D gene unclear. The CDR3 runs to 15 residues. Deletions cut 3 bases from V and 2 bases from J, with 10 bases between. Germline V lookup: CDR1 LGHNA, CDR2 YSLEER. CDR3 sequence reads: CASSHDWANTGELFF. CDR3 coding DNA: TGCGCCAGCAGCCATGATTGGGCCAACACCGGGGAGCTGTTTTTT.

The chain uses TRBV7-3 and TRBJ2-3; D unclear. This CDR3 has 12 residues. Looked up from germline, CDR1 is SGHTA and CDR2 is FQGTGA. V dropped 0 bases and J dropped 6 bases, with 4 bases sitting between them. This CDR3 reads CASSLTYDTQYF. The CDR3 DNA reads TGTGCCAGCAGCTTAACATATGATACGCAGTATTTT.

This chain joins TRBV19 and TRBJ1-6; D gene uncertain. The V gene lost 5 bases and the J gene lost 6 bases, with 17 bases spanning the gap. Germline CDR1 and CDR2: LNHDA and SQIVND (reference sequence). The CDR3 consists of 16 residues. The CDR3 DNA reads TGTGCCAGTAGTTCCATCGGGGTCGGCTTTAATTCACCCCTCCACTTT. Protein product: CASSSIGVGFNSPLHF.

This clone occurred once. The chain is built from TRBV7-2 and TRBJ2-1; tentatively, D is TRBD1 (5 bases). The CDR3 sequence is 14 residues long. The V gene's germline CDR1 is SGHTA and CDR2 FQGNSA. V lost 7 bases, J lost 6 bases, and 16 bases lay in between. CDR3 sequence: CASNNPTASNEQFF. The DNA of the CDR3 is TGTGCCAGCAACAACCCGACAGCATCCAATGAGCAGTTCTTC.

V is TRBV7-7 and J is TRBJ2-1, with a weak D call TRBD1 (6 bases). Per germline, CDR1 SSHAT and CDR2 FNYEAQ (reference sequence). V was clipped by 1 base and J by 5 bases, with 6 bases between them. The CDR3 consists of 13 residues. The CDR3 nucleotides read TGTGCCAGCAGCTTAGGACAGGACAATGAGCAGTTCTTC. Its protein is CASSLGQDNEQFF.